The 17 T cell receptor beta chains in this list originate from one sample, sequenced in a study of T cells in Graves' hyperthyroidism and ophthalmopathy. Amplification of TCR beta CDR3 regions was performed using RNA transcripts as template. TCR CDR3 underwent first-round RT-PCR with the HTBI primer set. MiXCR, run by TCRdb on the multiplex PCR reads, gives a single entry per CDR3 protein. The table lists about 360,000 distinct CDR3 sequences, roughly 13% of them singletons. Sequenced input: blood. The receptors here all came from a young woman with Graves' hyperthyroidism.

This clonotype was counted many times. V usage is TRBV7-8 and J usage is TRBJ2-1, with TRBD2 matching over 11 bases. In germline, CDR1 is SGHVS, CDR2 FQNEAQ. The length of the CDR3 is 18 residues. J gave up 6 bases and V 0 bases, and 10 bases lay outside the gene matches. The CDR3 protein is CASSLASSLAGVSNEQFF. In DNA form, the CDR3 reads TGTGCCAGCAGCTTAGCGTCGTCACTAGCGGGAGTCAGCAATGAGCAGTTCTTC.

This clonotype came up many times. J is TRBJ2-7 and V is TRBV20-1; no reliable D call. Germline-derived CDR1 and CDR2 are DFQATT and SNEGSKA (reference sequence). V was pared by 1 base and J by 0 bases, with 7 bases between. The CDR3 runs 13 residues. DNA of the CDR3: TGCAGTGCTAGAGGACCGGCCTCCTACGAGCAGTACTTC. Translated, it gives CSARGPASYEQYF.

As for this clonotype: A much more abundant neighbour one base away suggests this may be a read error. The chain employs TRBV5-8 and TRBJ1-4, with a weak D call TRBD1 (5 bases). This CDR3 has 16 residues. CDR1 is SGHTS, CDR2 YDEGEE, per germline. Trimming stripped 0 bases from V and 2 bases from J, with 11 bases between. CDR3 coding DNA: TGTGCCAGCAGCTTGGCCGGCAGGGCTACTAATGAAAAACTGTTTTTT. It translates to CASSLAGRATNEKLFF.

Comments on this clonotype: A much larger clone sits a single nucleotide away, making a read error possible. V and J are TRBV27 and TRBJ1-1; D gene uncertain. Between the trimmed V and J ends, which lost 9 bases and 1 base, there was a span of 15 bases. This CDR3 comprises 14 residues. Germline-derived CDR1 and CDR2 are MNHEY and SMNVEV (reference sequence). CDR3 nucleotide sequence: TGTGCCAGTTGGGCAAGGTCGTCGAACACTGAAGCTTTCTTT. It translates to CASWARSSNTEAFF.

The V call is TRBV2, the J call TRBJ1-4; the match to TRBD1 covers 7 bases. The CDR3 is 18 amino acids. Germline V gene lookup returns CDR1 SNHLY and CDR2 FYNNEI. J lost 7 bases, V lost 4 bases, and 18 bases had no gene match. The CDR3 loop reads CASSGQGDSPSRVEKLFF. DNA for the CDR3: TGTGCCAGCAGTGGGCAGGGGGACAGCCCCAGTCGGGTTGAAAAACTGTTTTTT.

The chain is built from TRBV12-3 or TRBV12-4 and TRBJ2-1; D is unresolved. V was clipped by 4 bases and J by 5 bases, with 9 bases between them. The CDR3 runs 13 residues. This chain's CDR3 is CASSYGSDNEQFF. The CDR3, as DNA: TGTGCCAGCAGTTACGGCAGTGACAATGAGCAGTTCTTC.

Note on this clonotype: This may come from a read error, since a much larger clone is one base off. The J gene is TRBJ2-6, the V gene TRBV20-1, with a possible D match to TRBD1 (6 bases). This CDR3 comprises 17 residues. Germline CDR1 DFQATT, CDR2 SNEGSKA (reference sequence). The CDR3 loop reads CSARALRGGSGANVLAF. The CDR3 region has the DNA TGCAGTGCTAGAGCCCTGCGTGGGGGCTCTGGGGCCAACGTCCTGGCTTTC.

In its sample, this clonotype was seen many times. This chain connects TRBV11-2 to TRBJ2-1, with 11 bases aligning to TRBD1. Germline V gene lookup returns CDR1 SGHAT and CDR2 FQNNGV. Unmatched junction bases numbered 5, after V lost 0 bases and J lost 7 bases. The CDR3 has 16 amino acids. CDR3 nucleotide sequence: TGTGCCAGCAGCTTAGATAGGGACAGGGGGTCTAATGAGCAGTTCTTC. This codes for CASSLDRDRGSNEQFF.

The gene calls are TRBV10-3 and TRBJ2-2; D unclear. Germline CDR1 and CDR2: ENHRY and SYGVKD. This CDR3 has 13 residues. CDR3 sequence reads: CFCSSSSTGELFF. The CDR3 DNA sequence: TGTTTTTGCTCGTCCAGTAGCACCGGGGAGCTGTTTTTT.

The rearrangement uses TRBV6-5 and TRBJ2-7; D is perhaps TRBD2 (5 bases). The V and J ends lost 0 bases and 2 bases respectively, with 17 bases between them. CDR1 and CDR2 from the germline V gene are MNHEY and SVGAGI. The CDR3 sequence is 17 residues long. The CDR3 DNA reads TGTGCCAGCAGTTACTCGAAATTTCGGACTGAGACCTACGAGCAGTACTTC. Translated: CASSYSKFRTETYEQYF.

On this clonotype itself: With a much larger clone just one base away, this may be a read error. The chain is built from TRBV6-5 and TRBJ2-7; unclear D gene. This CDR3 contains 14 residues. The germline V gene encodes CDR1 MNHEY and CDR2 SVGAGI. CDR3 sequence: CASSYSGFGYGQYF. CDR3 nucleotides: TGTGCCAGCAGTTACTCTGGGTTCGGCTACGGGCAGTACTTC.

The chain links TRBV27 to TRBJ2-1; 10 positions agree with TRBD2. The CDR3 loop spans 13 amino acids. The trim removed 6 bases at V and 9 bases at J, leaving 5 bases unmatched. CDR1 is MNHEY, CDR2 SMNVEV, per germline (reference sequence). The CDR3 spells CASRSGTSVEQFF. CDR3 coding DNA: TGTGCCAGCAGATCCGGGACTAGCGTTGAGCAGTTCTTC.

This clonotype was found many times. The V and J genes are TRBV7-3 and TRBJ2-2; 9 nucleotides line up with TRBD1. CDR3 length equals 13 residues. Germline lookup yields CDR1 SGHTA and CDR2 FQGTGA. V dropped 9 bases and J dropped 6; count of bases not matched to a gene: 5. CDR3 in DNA: TGTGCCAGTAGACAGGGGGATGCCGGGGAGCTGTTTTTT. It encodes CASRQGDAGELFF.

This chain joins TRBV28 and TRBJ2-3; D tentatively reads TRBD1 or TRBD2 (5 bases each). V was clipped by 4 bases and J by 6 bases, with 14 bases between them. The CDR3 totals 14 residues. Germline CDR1 is MDHEN and CDR2 is SYDVKM. The CDR3 sequence: CASSSPGTGDTQYF. CDR3 DNA: TGTGCCAGCAGTTCTCCCGGGACGGGGGATACGCAGTATTTT.

This clonotype was observed many times. The chain is built from TRBV28 and TRBJ2-3, with a weak D call TRBD2 (7 bases). CDR1 is MDHEN and CDR2 is SYDVKM in the germline V gene. The CDR3 length is 15 residues. Deletions cut 6 bases from V and 2 bases from J, with 15 bases between. The CDR3 DNA follows: TGTGCCAGCAGGGGGGCTAGCGGATCCACAGATACGCAGTATTTT. Amino acids: CASRGASGSTDTQYF.

CDR3 amino acids: CASSRTPSMQYF. For the CDR3, the DNA is TGTGCCAGCAGTCGAACCCCCTCGATGCAGTACTTC. This rearrangement joins TRBV27 to TRBJ2-7; D ambiguous. This CDR3 has 12 amino acids. Germline CDR1 MNHEY, CDR2 SMNVEV (reference sequence). V was cut by 5 bases and J by 9 bases, with 14 bases left in between.

In this sample, this clonotype turned up a few times. The J gene is TRBJ1-5, the V gene TRBV7-9; D not resolved. The length of the CDR3 is 19 residues. Germline assignment: CDR1 SEHNR and CDR2 FQNEAQ (reference sequence). Trimming took off 1 base at V and 4 bases at J, with 23 bases between the two ends. DNA for the CDR3: TGTGCCAGCAGCTTAGTGGTTTCCGGCCGGGATTTTTCGAATCAGCCCCAGCATTTT. Translation: CASSLVVSGRDFSNQPQHF.